This T cell receptor (beta chain) came from a study of T cell responses to AZD1222 COVID-19 vaccine. The study's findings and limits: Females outnumbered males among donors, who were mostly white British; clonal diversity was possibly underestimated. Regions 160-218 and 743-854 dominated among vaccine-associated CD4 TCRs spanning spike.

Germline values: CDR1 SGDLS, CDR2 YYNGEE. Trimming took 4 bases from V and 11 from J, leaving 12 bases between them. This CDR3 spans 12 amino acids. Comments on this clone: The antigen is unknown.

Generated by immunoSEQ multiplex PCR, the TCRdb table keeps only in-frame clones and is missing some. The repertoire consists of 150,000 or so clones, with more than 85% occurring once and the leading ten covering more than 1.3%. The sequenced sample was peripheral blood, obtained on day 0 of AZD1222 vaccination. The rearrangement joins TRBV9 to TRBJ1-4; a weak D match, TRBD1 (5 bases). This TCR came from an adult in good health. The CDR3 protein is CASSPGGLKLFF. CDR3 coding DNA: TGTGCCAGCAGCCCCGGGGGGTTGAAACTGTTTTTT.